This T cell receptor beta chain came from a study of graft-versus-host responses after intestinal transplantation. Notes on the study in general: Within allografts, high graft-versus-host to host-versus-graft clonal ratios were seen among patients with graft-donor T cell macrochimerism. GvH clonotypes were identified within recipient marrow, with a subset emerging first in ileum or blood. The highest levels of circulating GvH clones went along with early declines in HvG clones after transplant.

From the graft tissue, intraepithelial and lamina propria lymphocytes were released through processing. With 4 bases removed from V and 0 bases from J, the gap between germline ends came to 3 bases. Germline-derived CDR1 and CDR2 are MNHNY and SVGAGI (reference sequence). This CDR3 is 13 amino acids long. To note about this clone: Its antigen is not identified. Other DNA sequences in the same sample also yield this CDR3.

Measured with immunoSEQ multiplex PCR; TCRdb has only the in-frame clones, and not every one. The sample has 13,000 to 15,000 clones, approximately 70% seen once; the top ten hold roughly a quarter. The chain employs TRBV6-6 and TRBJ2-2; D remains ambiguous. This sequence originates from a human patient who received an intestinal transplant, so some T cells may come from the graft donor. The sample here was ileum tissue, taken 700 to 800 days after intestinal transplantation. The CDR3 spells CASSSSNTGELFF. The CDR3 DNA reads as TGTGCCAGCAGTTCCTCGAACACCGGGGAGCTGTTTTTT.